This entry lists 6 T cell receptor beta chains sequenced from one sample in a study of blood T cell repertoires in COVID-19. Only in-frame clones appear in the TCRdb table, and some are missing; sequencing was by immunoSEQ multiplex PCR. Of approximately 440,000 clones listed, 87% were seen once; the top ten hold approximately 0.7%. The source material was PBMCs or T cells enriched from blood (not recorded which). Receptors were obtained from a woman younger than 35 who had recovered from COVID-19.

The chain joins TRBV10-1 to TRBJ1-1; D is perhaps TRBD1 (6 bases). The CDR3 totals 14 residues. Trimming took off 5 bases at V and 5 bases at J, with 15 bases between the two ends. The germline V gene encodes CDR1 WNHNN and CDR2 SYGVQD (reference sequence). The CDR3 loop reads CASSRDTGGTEAFF. As DNA, the CDR3 is TGCGCCAGCAGTAGGGACACGGGTGGGACTGAAGCTTTCTTT.

V gene TRBV11-2 combines with J gene TRBJ2-7; 8 bases are a match to TRBD1. Germline trimming cut 3 bases from V and 7 bases from J; bases unmatched to any gene: 8. Germline V gene data show CDR1 as SGHAT and CDR2 as FQNNGV. CDR3 length equals 14 residues. DNA for the CDR3: TGTGCCAGCAGCTTTGGACAGGGTGGGGGGGAGCAGTACTTC. This codes for CASSFGQGGGEQYF.

V gene TRBV6-5 combines with J gene TRBJ1-5; no reliable D call. Trimming pared 4 bases from V and 5 bases from J, leaving 9 bases between. Per germline, CDR1 MNHEY and CDR2 SVGAGI. The CDR3 runs to 13 residues. Written as DNA, the CDR3 is TGTGCCAGCAGTTCCTCCCCCTATCAGCCCCAGCATTTT. Amino acid sequence: CASSSSPYQPQHF.

This clone has only one observation. The chain has TRBV3-1 (or the pseudogene TRBV3-2) and TRBJ2-7; D gene unclear. Germline-derived CDR1 and CDR2 are LGHDT and YNNKEL (reference sequence). CDR3 size: 13 residues. Trimming pared 2 bases from V and 4 bases from J, leaving 9 bases between. Written as DNA, the CDR3 is TGTGCCAGCAGCCAACCTAACTTATACGAGCAGTACTTC. Protein: CASSQPNLYEQYF.

This chain connects TRBV7-2 to TRBJ2-7, with 8 bases identical to TRBD1. Germline lookup yields CDR1 SGHTA and CDR2 FQGNSA. The CDR3 is 15 residues long. V gave up 4 bases and J gave up 3 bases; unmatched junction bases: 8. The CDR3 here is CASSSTLGQGYEQYF. The CDR3 DNA sequence: TGTGCCAGCAGCTCGACTCTCGGACAGGGCTACGAGCAGTACTTC.

This sequence joins TRBV4-2 and TRBJ1-3; TRBD1 agrees at 7 bases. Per the germline V gene, CDR1 is LGHNA and CDR2 is YNFKEQ. With V trimmed by 1 base and J by 2 bases, 2 bases remained unmatched. The CDR3 has 15 residues. The CDR3 sequence: CASSQATGTGNTIYF. CDR3 sequence (DNA): TGTGCCAGCAGCCAAGCGACAGGGACTGGAAACACCATATATTTT.